The T cell receptor (beta chain) described here comes from a study of CXCR3-negative and CXCR3-positive naive CD8 T cells. From germline, CDR1 is SQVTM and CDR2 ANQGSEA. CDR3 length: 12 residues. Libraries of TRB cDNA were made by 5' RACE and carried UMIs. TCRdb re-analyzed the 5' RACE reads; it lists each CDR3 protein once, without DNA. Recorded here are 85,000 to 130,000 distinct CDR3 sequences; the top ten clones represent approximately 0.38%. Concerning this clonotype itself: Its specificity is unknown.

Study-level results: TRB CDR3s were more hydrophobic in CXCR3-positive than in CXCR3-negative naive cells.

J is TRBJ2-2 and V is TRBV29-1. This TCR derives from a human donor in good health. Some clones in this sample may be carry-over from other donors' samples. The sequencing sample was made of naive CXCR3+ CD8+ T cells from blood. Subset denoted: CD45RO-CCR7+CD27+CD95- naive CD8+ T cells expressing CXCR3 (TNR3+). The CDR3 here is CSMARETGELFF.